This T cell receptor (beta chain) was sequenced for a study of molecular identifiers for immune sequencing clone quantification. CDR1 is DFQATT, CDR2 SNEGSKA, per germline (reference sequence). The CDR3 has 14 amino acids. One entry per CDR3 protein, called by TCRdb with MiXCR from the PCR reads. Altogether about 500,000 distinct CDR3 sequences are present, roughly 26% being singletons, with the ten largest covering over 0.6%. This clonotype occurred a few times. At one end the junction does not follow the germline gene, possibly because of a read error. The source is a human donor in good health. Some libraries in this study had Jurkat cell RNA spiked in. This sequence joins TRBV20-1 and TRBJ2-3, with TRBD2 as a possible D gene (6 bases). Specimen: naive CD8+ T cells from blood, with Jurkat cell RNA spiked in. Subset indicated: FACS-sorted CD8+CD4-CCR7+CD45RA+ naive T cells. CDR3 sequence (DNA): TGCAGTGCTTATCGGGACTCCCTTCCAGATGCGCAGTATTTT. Translated, it gives CSAYRDSLPDAQYF.